A single sample gave rise to the 32 T cell receptor beta chains below, sequenced in a study of cytomegalovirus exposure and HLA in healthy donors. Researchers ran the PCR with 60 Vbeta and 13 Jbeta primers. Generated by immunoSEQ multiplex PCR, the TCRdb table keeps only in-frame clones and is missing some. The sample records 100,000 to 150,000 clones, approximately 80% being singletons. Material: PBMCs. All receptors come from a female donor in good health and CMV-seronegative.

This chain links TRBV7-2 with TRBJ2-7; TRBD1 is a possible D gene (5 bases). This CDR3 is 13 amino acids long. V lost 5 bases to trimming and J lost 2 bases, with 10 bases between them. The germline CDR1 and CDR2 sequences are SGHTA and FQGNSA. The CDR3 reads CASSRTPTYEQYF. DNA for the CDR3: TGTGCCAGCAGCCGGACACCTACCTACGAGCAGTACTTC.

CDR3 DNA: TGTGCCAGCAGTTACTCCTGGACAGCCCCTAACTATGGCTACACCTTC. This sequence encodes CASSYSWTAPNYGYTF. The chain joins TRBV6-6 to TRBJ1-2; a weak D match, TRBD1 (6 bases). The CDR3 has 16 amino acids. V was trimmed by 0 bases and J by 0 bases, leaving 11 bases between them. CDR1 and CDR2 (germline): MNHNY, SVGAGI (reference sequence).

The chain links TRBV30 to TRBJ1-4, with D perhaps matching TRBD1 (6 bases). Trimming cost V 3 bases and J 8 bases, with 13 bases left between them. Germline V gene data show CDR1 as GTSNPN and CDR2 as SVGIG (reference sequence). The CDR3 runs to 13 residues. The CDR3 sequence is CAWREPGQEKLFF. The CDR3 DNA follows: TGTGCCTGGAGAGAACCGGGACAAGAAAAACTGTTTTTT. The complete variable domain, with remaining parts taken from reference TRBV30 and TRBJ1-4, reads SQTIHQWPATLVQPVGSPLSLECTVEGTSNPNLYWYRQAAGRGLQLLFYSVGIGQISSEVPQNLSASRPQDRQFILSSKKLLLSDSGFYLCAWREPGQEKLFFGSGTQLSVL.

The chain has TRBV2 and TRBJ1-1, with D tentatively TRBD1 (6 bases). V was trimmed by 4 bases and J by 1 base, leaving 10 bases between them. The CDR3 sequence is 14 residues long. The germline CDR1 and CDR2 sequences are SNHLY and FYNNEI. This CDR3 is CASSAGQSNTEAFF. CDR3 DNA sequence: TGTGCCAGCAGTGCCGGACAGTCGAACACTGAAGCTTTCTTT.

This clone was recorded a few times. The chain uses TRBV7-9 and TRBJ2-1; 7 bases are a match to TRBD2. Trimming took 1 base from V and 8 from J; bases not matched to a gene: 8. CDR1 is SEHNR and CDR2 is FQNEAQ in the germline V gene (reference sequence). The length of the CDR3 is 15 residues. CDR3 coding DNA: TGTGCCAGCAGCTTAGGAGGGCGGGAGTTCGATGAGCAGTTCTTC. This translates into CASSLGGREFDEQFF.

This rearrangement joins TRBV4-3 to TRBJ2-1, with D perhaps TRBD1 (5 bases). This CDR3 is 13 amino acids long. The V end lost 0 bases, the J end lost 6 bases, and 6 bases lay between the germline ends. CDR1 is LGHNA and CDR2 is YSLEER in the germline V gene. The CDR3 coding sequence is TGCGCCAGCAGCCAAGATCAGGGCAATGAGCAGTTCTTC. It is translated as CASSQDQGNEQFF.

The chain carries TRBV6-5 and TRBJ1-1; D is uncertain. There are 14 residues in the CDR3. Germline V gene data show CDR1 as MNHEY and CDR2 as SVGAGI. The V end was cut by 5 bases, the J end by 3 bases, with 13 bases between. CDR3 coding DNA: TGTGCCAGCAGTGTCGGGGTGTGGGACACTGAAGCTTTCTTT. This codes for CASSVGVWDTEAFF.

This clone has a single count. The genes are TRBV5-1 and TRBJ2-7; 9 nucleotides align to TRBD2. CDR1 is SGHRS, CDR2 YFSETQ, per germline. The V segment lost 2 bases and the J segment 2 bases; nucleotides outside the gene matches: 2. The CDR3 has 14 residues. CDR3 in DNA: TGCGCCAGCAGCTTTGTAGCGGGGGCCTACGAGCAGTACTTC. Translating it yields CASSFVAGAYEQYF.

This chain links TRBV27 with TRBJ2-1, with D tentatively TRBD2 (5 bases). V dropped 3 bases and J dropped 5 bases, with 11 bases sitting between them. Germline-derived CDR1 and CDR2 are MNHEY and SMNVEV (reference sequence). CDR3 length equals 14 residues. The CDR3 sequence is CASSLTPGDNEQFF. As DNA, the CDR3 is TGTGCCAGCAGTTTGACTCCCGGGGACAATGAGCAGTTCTTC.

The V call is TRBV5-1, the J call TRBJ2-5; 14 bases agree with TRBD2. From germline, CDR1 is SGHRS and CDR2 YFSETQ. The V gene end was trimmed by 3 bases and the J gene end by 4 bases; junction bases not matched to a gene: 8. The CDR3 has 17 amino acids. The CDR3 here is CASSSGLAGEVRETQYF. CDR3 DNA: TGCGCCAGCAGCTCGGGACTAGCGGGAGAAGTGAGAGAGACCCAGTACTTC.

The chain carries TRBV7-2 and TRBJ1-5; TRBD1 agrees at 7 bases. The junction had 4 bases not matched to a gene; V was cut back by 4 bases and J by 4 bases. Looked up from germline, CDR1 is SGHTA and CDR2 is FQGNSA. The CDR3 runs 14 residues. The CDR3 region is CASSSDRTNQPQHF. CDR3 sequence (DNA): TGTGCCAGCAGCTCGGACAGGACTAATCAGCCCCAGCATTTT. Full variable domain (missing parts from reference TRBV7-2 and TRBJ1-5): GAGVSQSPSNKVTEKGKDVELRCDPISGHTALYWYRQSLGQGLEFLIYFQGNSAPDKSGLPSDRFSAERTGGSVSTLTIQRTQQEDSAVYLCASSSDRTNQPQHFGDGTRLSIL.

The chain combines TRBV21-1 with TRBJ1-1; the table's D call, TRBD1, has no DNA check behind it. TRBV21-1 is given as a pseudogene. CDR3 length equals 15 residues. The CDR3 coding sequence is TGTGCCAGCAGCGCCCGGACAGCAATAGAGACTGAAGCTTTCTTT. It translates to CASSARTAIETEAFF.

This chain uses TRBV13 with TRBJ2-7; TRBD2 aligns across 10 bases. The CDR3 is 16 amino acids. Germline trimming cut 5 bases from V and 4 bases from J; bases unmatched to any gene: 11. Germline V gene lookup returns CDR1 PRHDT and CDR2 FYEKMQ (reference sequence). The CDR3 loop is CASSRGSSGRRYEQYF. Written as DNA, the CDR3 is TGTGCCAGCAGCCGTGGAAGTAGCGGGAGGCGGTACGAGCAGTACTTC.

V gene TRBV11-2 combines with J gene TRBJ2-7, with TRBD1 identical over 9 bases. The CDR3 length is 15 residues. Trimming at V came to 5 bases and at J to 13 bases, leaving 18 bases not matched to a gene. Germline-derived CDR1 and CDR2 are SGHAT and FQNNGV. The CDR3: CASSNPRDREFLGYF. As DNA, the CDR3 is TGTGCCAGCAGCAACCCCCGGGACAGGGAATTCTTGGGCTACTTC.

The genes are TRBV7-8 and TRBJ2-1, with TRBD2 identical over 13 bases. CDR3 length: 16 amino acids. The V gene end was trimmed by 5 bases and the J gene end by 4 bases; junction bases not matched to a gene: 5. Germline values: CDR1 SGHVS, CDR2 FQNEAQ. The CDR3 sequence is CASSITGLAGYNEQFF. CDR3 nucleotides: TGTGCCAGCAGCATAACGGGACTAGCGGGATACAATGAGCAGTTCTTC.

This clone was counted between two and nine times. The V call is TRBV9, the J call TRBJ1-2; 12 bases are shared with TRBD1. The J segment lost 4 bases and the V segment lost 3 bases, leaving 4 bases of the junction unmatched. The CDR3 length is 15 residues. Per germline, CDR1 SGDLS and CDR2 YYNGEE. The CDR3 DNA sequence: TGTGCCAGCAGCGCCGGGGGACAGGGGGCCTATGGCTACACCTTC. It encodes CASSAGGQGAYGYTF.

This rearrangement joins TRBV6-1 to TRBJ1-4; TRBD1 might be the D (5 bases). CDR3 length: 14 amino acids. Trimming pared 6 bases from V and 0 bases from J, leaving 8 bases between. CDR1 and CDR2 from the germline V gene are MNHNS and SASEGT. In nucleotides, the CDR3 is TGTGCCAGCAGGGGGGGACCAACTAATGAAAAACTGTTTTTT. It encodes CASRGGPTNEKLFF.

The genes are TRBV12-1 and TRBJ1-2; the listed D gene, TRBD1, was not tested against the DNA. TRBV12-1 is marked as a pseudogene. The CDR3 extends over 17 amino acids. CDR3 residues: CASSSTGEALERYGYTF. CDR3 nucleotide sequence: TGTGCCAGCAGCTCCACAGGGGAGGCCCTAGAACGATATGGCTACACCTTC.

The genes are TRBV19 and TRBJ1-5; TRBD1 is a possible D gene (6 bases). The CDR3 is made up of 15 amino acids. Germline V lookup: CDR1 LNHDA, CDR2 SQIVND (reference sequence). Trimming removed 5 bases from V and 6 bases from J, with 17 bases in between. The CDR3 region has the DNA TGTGCCAGTAGTGCCGGTCGGGGGGCTGCTCAGCCCCAGCATTTT. Protein sequence: CASSAGRGAAQPQHF.

The chain couples TRBV4-3 to TRBJ2-2; 12 nucleotides line up with TRBD2. The CDR3 is 16 residues long. The ends lost 3 bases at V and 7 bases at J; junction bases unmatched: 6. Per the germline V gene, CDR1 is LGHNA and CDR2 is YSLEER. CDR3 bases: TGCGCCAGCAGCCACCTACTAGCGGGAGGATTCGGGGAGCTGTTTTTT. Encoded protein: CASSHLLAGGFGELFF.

This chain joins TRBV15 and TRBJ2-3, with a tentative D call TRBD1 (5 bases). This CDR3 region has 16 residues. Trimming stripped 4 bases from V and 1 base from J, with 15 bases between. Germline values: CDR1 LNHNV, CDR2 YYDKDF (reference sequence). The CDR3 sequence is CATSTFDSGGTDTQYF. The CDR3, as DNA: TGTGCCACCAGCACATTCGACAGTGGCGGCACAGATACGCAGTATTTT.

The rearrangement links TRBV5-1 to TRBJ2-7; 9 bases match TRBD1. The germline gives CDR1 SGHRS, CDR2 YFSETQ. Germline trimming cut 0 bases from V and 0 bases from J; bases unmatched to any gene: 10. There are 18 residues in the CDR3. In nucleotides, the CDR3 is TGCGCCAGCAGCTTGGAGGGGACAGGGAGTATAAGCTCCTACGAGCAGTACTTC. Protein: CASSLEGTGSISSYEQYF.

The chain carries TRBV29-1 and TRBJ2-7; 9 bases match TRBD1. Germline CDR1 SQVTM, CDR2 ANQGSEA. The V gene end was trimmed by 6 bases and the J gene end by 6 bases; junction bases not matched to a gene: 15. The CDR3 totals 15 residues. The CDR3 reads CSVWDRASGKTEQYF. CDR3 DNA sequence: TGCAGCGTGTGGGACAGGGCAAGCGGGAAGACCGAGCAGTACTTC.

The chain couples TRBV2 to TRBJ2-7; D is possibly TRBD1 (6 bases). The V and J ends lost 9 bases and 2 bases respectively, with 8 bases between them. CDR1 and CDR2 (germline): SNHLY, FYNNEI. CDR3 length equals 11 residues. The CDR3, as DNA: TGTGCCAGGGGACACCCCTACGAGCAGTACTTC. Encoded protein: CARGHPYEQYF.

The CDR3 bases are TGTGCCAGCAGTTCCTCGGGACAGGGGTCCCACGAGCAGTACTTC. It specifies CASSSSGQGSHEQYF. V is TRBV6-6 and J is TRBJ2-7; 10 positions match TRBD1. Germline V gene data show CDR1 as MNHNY and CDR2 as SVGAGI (reference sequence). J lost 5 bases, V lost 4 bases, and 8 bases had no gene match. The length of the CDR3 is 15 residues.

This clone was found once. The chain uses TRBV29-1 and TRBJ1-1, with D hard to call. The germline V gene has CDR1 SQVTM and CDR2 ANQGSEA. The CDR3 is 13 amino acids. V gave up 8 bases and J gave up 0 bases, with 13 bases separating them. CDR3: CSYWALMNTEAFF. CDR3 coding DNA: TGCAGCTACTGGGCGCTTATGAACACTGAAGCTTTCTTT. Based on the CDR3 plus reference TRBV29-1 and TRBJ1-1, the full variable domain is SAVISQKPSRDICQRGTSLTIQCQVDSQVTMMFWYRQQPGQSLTLIATANQGSEATYESGFVIDKFPISRPNLTFSTLTVSNMSPEDSSIYLCSYWALMNTEAFFGQGTRLTVV.

The chain recombines TRBV9 with TRBJ1-2; a weak D match, TRBD1 (6 bases). V shed 0 bases and J shed 8 bases, with 8 bases lying between them. The germline V gene has CDR1 SGDLS and CDR2 YYNGEE. The CDR3 is 12 residues long. Here the CDR3 reads CASSVVGGGYTF. The CDR3, as DNA: TGTGCCAGCAGCGTAGTAGGGGGAGGCTACACCTTC. Full variable domain (remainder filled in from reference TRBV9 and TRBJ1-2): DSGVTQTPKHLITATGQRVTLRCSPRSGDLSVYWYQQSLDQGLQFLIQYYNGEERAKGNILERFSAQQFPDLHSELNLSSLELGDSALYFCASSVVGGGYTFGSGTRLTVV.

The chain carries TRBV28 and TRBJ1-5; D may be TRBD1 (6 bases). The V end was cut by 8 bases, the J end by 6 bases, with 17 bases between. Germline CDR1 reads MDHEN; CDR2 reads SYDVKM. The CDR3 totals 14 residues. CDR3 region: CASGKGGESQPQHF. CDR3 DNA: TGTGCCAGCGGTAAGGGGGGGGAGTCTCAGCCCCAGCATTTT.

The gene calls are TRBV6-6 and TRBJ1-2; the D gene is possibly TRBD1 (6 bases). Per the germline V gene, CDR1 is MNHNY and CDR2 is SVGAGI (reference sequence). V was pared by 0 bases and J by 8 bases, with 13 bases between. The CDR3 is 14 residues long. In DNA, the CDR3 is TGTGCCAGCAGTTACTCCAGGGGAAGTGAGGGCTACACCTTC. This gives the protein CASSYSRGSEGYTF.

V usage is TRBV5-1 and J usage is TRBJ1-1; 7 bases are a match to TRBD1. CDR1 SGHRS and CDR2 YFSETQ come from the germline V gene. The CDR3 has 14 amino acids. The J segment lost 5 bases and the V segment lost 7 bases, leaving 11 bases of the junction unmatched. The CDR3 is CASSLITGATEAFF. DNA of the CDR3: TGCGCCAGCTCCCTTATAACAGGGGCGACTGAAGCTTTCTTT.

This chain uses TRBV28 with TRBJ2-5; maybe TRBD2 (5 bases). Germline CDR1 and CDR2: MDHEN and SYDVKM. CDR3 length: 13 residues. V was pared by 2 bases and J by 6 bases, with 10 bases between. The CDR3 loop is CASSLAGWKTQYF. The CDR3 coding sequence is TGTGCCAGCAGTTTAGCGGGTTGGAAGACCCAGTACTTC.

The genes are TRBV7-9 and TRBJ1-2, with D perhaps matching TRBD1 (6 bases). Per the germline V gene, CDR1 is SEHNR and CDR2 is FQNEAQ (reference sequence). Trimming removed 5 bases from V and 3 bases from J, with 16 bases in between. The CDR3 is 15 residues long. The CDR3 bases are TGTGCCAGCAGCCCGCAATTACAGGGTTACTATGGCTACACCTTC. Translated, it gives CASSPQLQGYYGYTF.